The 13 T cell receptor beta chains below were found in one sample sequenced in a study of PD-1 blockade in classical Hodgkin lymphoma. Relapse was seen in all patients after autologous stem cell transplantation, and brentuximab vedotin exposure was variable. Generated by immunoSEQ multiplex PCR, the TCRdb table keeps only in-frame clones and is missing some. The table shows approximately 100,000 clones, with roughly 90% occurring only once. The sample was peripheral blood mononuclear cells (PBMCs), taken at baseline. The receptors stem from a human donor with classical Hodgkin lymphoma.

The gene calls are TRBV13 and TRBJ2-7; 11 nucleotides align to TRBD2. The V and J ends lost 4 bases and 7 bases, in that order; junction bases with no gene match: 6. The CDR3 sequence is 14 residues long. Per germline, CDR1 PRHDT and CDR2 FYEKMQ (reference sequence). The CDR3 loop is CASSSLAGGSEQYF. The CDR3 region has the DNA TGTGCCAGCAGCTCCCTAGCGGGAGGTAGTGAGCAGTACTTC.

The gene calls are TRBV6-4 and TRBJ2-7; D possibly corresponds to TRBD2 (5 bases). Trimming left V 4 bases short and J 7 bases short, with 29 bases between. Germline CDR1 is MRHNA and CDR2 is SNTAGT. This CDR3 is 18 amino acids long. CDR3 DNA: TGTGCCAGCAGTGGATGCCGGGAAATCTCAACCATCGACGAGGAGCAGTACTTC. Its protein product is CASSGCREISTIDEEQYF.

This chain connects TRBV7-3 to TRBJ2-6; no reliable D call. Germline-derived CDR1 and CDR2 are SGHTA and FQGTGA. This CDR3 is 13 amino acids long. The V gene lost 5 bases and the J gene lost 0 bases, with 2 bases spanning the gap. The CDR3 here is CASSASGANVLTF. DNA for the CDR3: TGTGCCAGCAGCGCCTCTGGGGCCAACGTCCTGACTTTC.

The V and J genes are TRBV4-1 and TRBJ1-1, with D possibly TRBD1 on 5 matching bases. The V gene lost 1 base and the J gene lost 1 base, with 10 bases spanning the gap. Germline assignment: CDR1 MGHRA and CDR2 YSYEKL. There are 15 residues in the CDR3. The CDR3: CASSQAQRGNTEAFF. The CDR3, as DNA: TGCGCCAGCAGCCAAGCCCAGAGGGGGAACACTGAAGCTTTCTTT.

The chain employs TRBV7-2 and TRBJ1-1, with TRBD1 identical over 11 bases. V was clipped by 7 bases and J by 10 bases; unmatched bases: 17. The CDR3 sequence is 16 residues long. In germline, CDR1 is SGHTA, CDR2 FQGNSA. The CDR3 sequence is CASNKMIRTGGTGAFF. The CDR3 bases are TGTGCCAGCAACAAAATGATACGGACAGGGGGCACGGGAGCTTTCTTT.

The V and J genes are TRBV19 and TRBJ2-3; TRBD2 matches at 11 bases. Losses at the gene ends were 3 bases for V and 0 bases for J; bases not matched to a gene: 17. Germline values: CDR1 LNHDA, CDR2 SQIVND (reference sequence). This CDR3 comprises 21 residues. The CDR3: CASSIGWASGRKSPSTDTQYF. CDR3 bases: TGTGCCAGTAGTATTGGTTGGGCTAGCGGGAGGAAGTCCCCTAGCACAGATACGCAGTATTTT.

The chain links TRBV18 to TRBJ2-3; D is unclear. The CDR3 spans 15 residues. Trimming stripped 0 bases from V and 6 bases from J, with 13 bases between. Germline lookup yields CDR1 KGHSH and CDR2 LQKENI. For the CDR3, the DNA is TGTGCCAGCTCACCACCGGTCCGGGCCGAGGATACGCAGTATTTT. This encodes CASSPPVRAEDTQYF.

V gene TRBV29-1 combines with J gene TRBJ1-1, with 7 bases lining up with TRBD1. Germline values: CDR1 SQVTM, CDR2 ANQGSEA. The CDR3 spans 14 residues. Losses at the gene ends were 6 bases for V and 3 bases for J; bases not matched to a gene: 10. In DNA form, the CDR3 reads TGCAGCGTAGACAAGGCGGGACAGTACACTGAAGCTTTCTTT. As protein: CSVDKAGQYTEAFF.

V gene TRBV5-1 combines with J gene TRBJ2-1; 8 positions agree with TRBD1. The germline gives CDR1 SGHRS, CDR2 YFSETQ. Trimming removed 0 bases from V and 6 bases from J; junction bases left unmatched: 5. The CDR3 runs 15 residues. Here the CDR3 DNA reads TGCGCCAGCAGCTTGGGAGACAGGGGCTCCAATGAGCAGTTCTTC. It specifies CASSLGDRGSNEQFF.

The chain links TRBV28 to TRBJ2-5; 7 bases align to TRBD1. The CDR3 covers 15 residues. With 7 bases clipped from V and 5 bases from J, the junction kept 13 bases outside the gene matches. Germline-derived CDR1 and CDR2 are MDHEN and SYDVKM. Here the CDR3 reads CASITDRDSQETQYF. For the CDR3, the DNA is TGTGCCAGCATCACCGACCGGGACAGCCAGGAGACCCAGTACTTC.

The CDR3 loop is CASSSLTDRGYEQYF. The CDR3 nucleotides are TGTGCCAGCAGCTCTCTCACGGACAGGGGCTACGAGCAGTACTTC. The chain has TRBV5-6 and TRBJ2-7; 9 bases fit TRBD1. The V gene end was trimmed by 3 bases and the J gene end by 3 bases; junction bases not matched to a gene: 7. The CDR3 loop spans 15 amino acids. Germline V CDR1 and CDR2: SGHDT, YYEEEE. Looking up the rest from reference TRBV5-6 and TRBJ2-7 gives the full variable domain: DAGVTQSPTHLIKTRGQQVTLRCSPKSGHDTVSWYQQALGQGPQFIFQYYEEEERQRGNFPDRFSGHQFPNYSSELNVNALLLGDSALYLCASSSLTDRGYEQYFGPGTRLTVT.

The J gene is TRBJ2-7, the V gene TRBV11-2, with D tentatively TRBD2 (5 bases). Germline V gene lookup returns CDR1 SGHAT and CDR2 FQNNGV. This CDR3 has 15 residues. The V end lost 5 bases, the J end lost 2 bases, and 16 bases lay between the germline ends. CDR3 region: CASSRIPDGTYEQYF. CDR3 in DNA: TGTGCCAGCAGCCGAATACCGGACGGGACCTACGAGCAGTACTTC.

The CDR3 nucleotides read TGTGCCAGCAGCCCGCTTTTCTCTTTGGAGCAGTACTTC. Protein product: CASSPLFSLEQYF. The chain links TRBV7-8 to TRBJ2-7, with D uncertain. Germline V gene sequence: CDR1 SGHVS, CDR2 FQNEAQ. V dropped 5 bases and J dropped 7 bases, with 15 bases sitting between them. The CDR3 consists of 13 residues.